Sequencing of this T cell receptor (beta chain) was carried out in a study of shared clonotypes between healthy human individuals. The CDR3 contains 14 residues. After removal of 7 bases from V and 5 bases from J, the junction contained 7 bases not matched to a gene. CDR1 MDHEN and CDR2 SYDVKM come from the germline V gene. Data came from immunoSEQ multiplex PCR; TCRdb stores just in-frame clones and leaves some out. The repertoire consists of approximately 2,000,000 clones, with just over 90% occurring once and the leading ten covering around 1.8%. Naive CD8 isolation took CD45RO-negative cells positively selected for CCR7 and excluded terminally differentiated effector memory CD45RA+ cells. Adult Caucasians living in Nashville, Tennessee made up all of the donors.

This TCR was sampled from a man aged 18 to 29 in good health. Some clones in this sample may be carry-over from other donors' samples. The sequencing sample was made of naive CD8+ T cells from PBMCs. The V call is TRBV28, the J call TRBJ2-1; 8 bases fit TRBD2. The CDR3 sequence: CASKSAGENNEQFF. The CDR3 DNA reads as TGTGCCAGCAAATCAGCGGGAGAAAACAATGAGCAGTTCTTC.